This T cell receptor (beta chain) was documented in a study of cytomegalovirus exposure and HLA in healthy donors. Study background: A later analysis reported the 120 or so validation repertoires used the same platform as the roughly 700 first-cohort repertoires.

The V segment lost 0 bases and the J segment 4 bases; nucleotides outside the gene matches: 7. This CDR3 has 18 amino acids. Germline V gene lookup returns CDR1 SGHVS and CDR2 FNYEAQ. The approximately 120-subject validation cohort, separate from the approximately 670-subject first cohort, included the donors. Clones were read by immunoSEQ multiplex PCR, and TCRdb kept only the in-frame ones, dropping some. Of approximately 130,000 clones in the sample, approximately 81% were seen once. This clone was seen once. Its antigen is not known. Overall study findings and caveats: Rare TCR sequences predominated, though certain public TCRs were found in many donors. Using the classifier, cytomegalovirus status was reportedly diagnosed with high specificity and sensitivity.

This TCR derives from a woman aged 30 to 39 in good health and CMV-seronegative. V and J are TRBV7-6 and TRBJ1-3, with TRBD1 matching over 12 bases. The sample was PBMCs. CDR3 in amino acids: CASSLAGGQGAAGNTIYF. CDR3 bases: TGTGCCAGCAGCTTAGCGGGGGGACAGGGGGCGGCCGGAAACACCATATATTTT. Looking up the rest from reference TRBV7-6 and TRBJ1-3 gives the full variable domain: GAGVSQSPRYKVTKRGQDVALRCDPISGHVSLYWYRQALGQGPEFLTYFNYEAQQDKSGLPNDRFSAERPEGSISTLTIQRTEQRDSAMYRCASSLAGGQGAAGNTIYFGEGSWLTVV.